The 20 T cell receptor beta chains in this list originate from one sample, sequenced in a study of cytomegalovirus exposure and HLA in healthy donors. PCR was performed using 60 Vbeta and 13 Jbeta primers. TCRdb's copy holds only in-frame clones and misses some; the assay was immunoSEQ multiplex PCR. The sample holds some 110,000 clones, around 73% seen once. Sequenced: PBMCs. The receptors were gathered from a man younger than 45 in good health and CMV-seronegative.

This chain connects TRBV28 to TRBJ1-1, with D perhaps matching TRBD1 (5 bases). The CDR3 has 15 residues. Germline V lookup: CDR1 MDHEN, CDR2 SYDVKM. V was trimmed by 7 bases and J by 5 bases, leaving 20 bases between them. CDR3 coding DNA: TGTGCCAGCACCCTCCATGGGGCGAAAATAACTGAAGCTTTCTTT. Translating it yields CASTLHGAKITEAFF.

CDR3: CASSERGGRHQPQHF. The CDR3 nucleotides read TGTGCCAGCAGTGAACGGGGGGGCAGGCATCAGCCCCAGCATTTT. V and J are TRBV6-1 and TRBJ1-5, with TRBD1 as a possible D gene (6 bases). This CDR3 contains 15 residues. Germline V gene lookup returns CDR1 MNHNS and CDR2 SASEGT. V lost 2 bases and J 5 bases, leaving 13 bases between the germline ends.

Of note for this clone: Other DNA variants within this sample encode the same CDR3. The chain carries TRBV19 and TRBJ1-5, with TRBD1 as a possible D gene (5 bases). Looked up from germline, CDR1 is LNHDA and CDR2 is SQIVND (reference sequence). V shed 1 base and J shed 7 bases, with 5 bases lying between them. The CDR3 length is 12 residues. The CDR3 nucleotides read TGTGCCAGTAGTATAGGGGGCCAGCCCCAGCATTTT. This sequence encodes CASSIGGQPQHF.

The V and J genes are TRBV4-3 and TRBJ1-2; weak D call: TRBD1 (5 bases). Germline values: CDR1 LGHNA, CDR2 YSLEER. The CDR3 has 15 amino acids. The ends were cut back, 1 base at V and 0 bases at J, with 9 bases in the middle. CDR3 DNA sequence: TGCGCCAGCAGCCAAGTTCAGGGATCTAACTATGGCTACACCTTC. Protein sequence: CASSQVQGSNYGYTF.

The V call is TRBV6-5, the J call TRBJ2-4; D is unclear. Trimming took off 0 bases at V and 5 bases at J, with 11 bases between the two ends. Looked up from germline, CDR1 is MNHEY and CDR2 is SVGAGI. The CDR3 has 15 amino acids. CDR3 in amino acids: CASSYSSPSENIQYF. The DNA of the CDR3 is TGTGCCAGCAGTTACTCGTCCCCCAGCGAAAACATTCAGTACTTC.

This rearrangement joins TRBV2 to TRBJ1-3, with D uncertain. Trimming removed 3 bases from V and 0 bases from J, with 21 bases in between. The CDR3 has 19 residues. Germline assignment: CDR1 SNHLY and CDR2 FYNNEI. The CDR3 bases are TGTGCCAGCAGTGAGAGGCTTGGAGGGTTGGATTACTCTGGAAACACCATATATTTT. Its protein product is CASSERLGGLDYSGNTIYF.

This chain joins TRBV7-9 and TRBJ2-1, with 7 bases lining up with TRBD2. The J segment lost 2 bases and the V segment lost 1 base, leaving 2 bases of the junction unmatched. The CDR3 totals 15 residues. Germline V lookup: CDR1 SEHNR, CDR2 FQNEAQ (reference sequence). The CDR3 sequence is CASSLEGGAYNEQFF. CDR3 in DNA: TGTGCCAGCAGCTTAGAGGGAGGGGCCTACAATGAGCAGTTCTTC. Using reference TRBV7-9 and TRBJ2-1 for the parts outside the CDR3, the full variable domain is DTGVSQNPRHKITKRGQNVTFRCDPISEHNRLYWYRQTLGQGPEFLTYFQNEAQLEKSRLLSDRFSAERPKGSFSTLEIQRTEQGDSAMYLCASSLEGGAYNEQFFGPGTRLTVL.

This chain connects TRBV9 to TRBJ2-5, with TRBD2 as a possible D gene (7 bases). The CDR3 totals 12 residues. The V end lost 0 bases, the J end lost 11 bases, and 11 bases lay between the germline ends. Germline CDR1 and CDR2: SGDLS and YYNGEE. The CDR3 sequence is CASSVGGGEQYF. The CDR3 DNA is TGTGCCAGCAGCGTAGGAGGGGGGGAGCAGTACTTC.

This clone was found once. The rearrangement uses TRBV5-8 and TRBJ2-1; TRBD2 aligns across 13 bases. Germline V gives CDR1 SGHTS, CDR2 YDEGEE. This CDR3 contains 19 residues. Germline trimming cut 6 bases from V and 8 bases from J; bases unmatched to any gene: 20. Written as DNA, the CDR3 is TGTGCCAGCAACACGCCGTTCGGGACTAGCGGGGCTGCCTGGGATGAGCAGTTCTTC. Protein sequence: CASNTPFGTSGAAWDEQFF.

The gene calls are TRBV28 and TRBJ1-5; 9 nucleotides align to TRBD1. After removal of 6 bases from V and 1 base from J, the junction contained 4 bases not matched to a gene. Germline V gene data show CDR1 as MDHEN and CDR2 as SYDVKM. CDR3 length equals 15 residues. CDR3 coding DNA: TGTGCCAGCAGCCTGACAGGGGGAAGCAATCAGCCCCAGCATTTT. It translates to CASSLTGGSNQPQHF. Variable domain in full (rest from reference TRBV28 and TRBJ1-5): DVKVTQSSRYLVKRTGEKVFLECVQDMDHENMFWYRQDPGLGLRLIYFSYDVKMKEKGDIPEGYSVSREKKERFSLILESASTNQTSMYLCASSLTGGSNQPQHFGDGTRLSIL.

This clone was seen more than once but under ten times. The CDR3 DNA is TGTGCCAGCAGCGTTGGAGGGCGTTGGGGTGGGACTAGCGGGAGGGCCGGAGAGACCCAGTACTTC. This sequence encodes CASSVGGRWGGTSGRAGETQYF. J is TRBJ2-5 and V is TRBV9; 16 bases are a match to TRBD2. Unmatched junction bases numbered 20, after V lost 2 bases and J lost 4 bases. The CDR3 loop spans 22 amino acids. The germline V gene has CDR1 SGDLS and CDR2 YYNGEE.

The chain joins TRBV5-1 to TRBJ2-1; maybe TRBD2 (6 bases). The germline CDR1 and CDR2 sequences are SGHRS and YFSETQ. The CDR3 is made up of 12 amino acids. V lost 3 bases and J 12 bases, leaving 13 bases between the germline ends. CDR3 in DNA: TGCGCCAGCAGCTCGGAGAAGCGGGCGCAGTTCTTC. As protein: CASSSEKRAQFF.

J is TRBJ2-1 and V is TRBV9, with 12 bases identical to TRBD2. The CDR3 has 16 amino acids. Trimming at V came to 3 bases and at J to 9 bases, leaving 10 bases not matched to a gene. CDR1 and CDR2 from the germline V gene are SGDLS and YYNGEE. The CDR3 region has the DNA TGTGCCAGCAGCGGCATACTAGCGGGGGGCATCGGTGAGCAGTTCTTC. Translation: CASSGILAGGIGEQFF.

The chain combines TRBV18 with TRBJ1-5; D uncertain. Trimming stripped 3 bases from V and 3 bases from J, with 3 bases between. The CDR3 runs 12 residues. Germline V gene sequence: CDR1 KGHSH, CDR2 LQKENI. The CDR3 sequence: CASSPINQPQHF. DNA of the CDR3: TGTGCCAGCTCACCCATCAATCAGCCCCAGCATTTT.

The chain joins TRBV6-5 to TRBJ2-7; TRBD1 aligns across 10 bases. CDR1 and CDR2 from the germline V gene are MNHEY and SVGAGI. The length of the CDR3 is 14 residues. Trimming at V came to 6 bases and at J to 6 bases, leaving 8 bases not matched to a gene. The CDR3 sequence is CASRRSGTGVEQYF. DNA of the CDR3: TGTGCCAGCAGAAGATCCGGGACAGGGGTCGAGCAGTACTTC.

This clone was picked up a small number of times. The chain uses TRBV28 and TRBJ2-4, with D possibly matching TRBD1 (5 bases). The CDR3 runs 15 residues. Trimming cost V 6 bases and J 1 base, with 13 bases left between them. Per germline, CDR1 MDHEN and CDR2 SYDVKM. The CDR3 protein is CASRRLPGAKNIQYF. CDR3 nucleotide sequence: TGTGCCAGCAGGCGGCTCCCAGGGGCCAAAAACATTCAGTACTTC.

The chain carries TRBV11-3 and TRBJ2-7; D may be TRBD1 (6 bases). The CDR3 consists of 13 residues. Germline assignment: CDR1 SGHNT and CDR2 YENEEA. V was pared by 2 bases and J by 1 base, with 6 bases between. The CDR3 region has the DNA TGTGCCAGCAGCTTACAGGGGTCCTACGAGCAGTACTTC. Translating it yields CASSLQGSYEQYF.

The sample holds one count of this clone. Other DNA sequences of this sample code for an identical CDR3. The genes are TRBV7-9 and TRBJ1-4, with D perhaps TRBD1 (6 bases). The germline V gene encodes CDR1 SEHNR and CDR2 FQNEAQ (reference sequence). The CDR3 totals 14 residues. Between the trimmed V and J ends, which lost 0 bases and 5 bases, there was a span of 7 bases. CDR3 DNA: TGTGCCAGCAGCTTAGCACAGGGAAATGAAAAACTGTTTTTT. It encodes CASSLAQGNEKLFF.

The genes are TRBV30 and TRBJ1-1; 8 bases map to TRBD1. V lost 4 bases to trimming and J lost 8 bases; unmatched junction nucleotides: 6. This CDR3 is 12 amino acids long. Germline-derived CDR1 and CDR2 are GTSNPN and SVGIG (reference sequence). As DNA, the CDR3 is TGTGCCTGGACCAGGGGGCTCGGGGAAGCTTTCTTT. Translation: CAWTRGLGEAFF.

This sequence joins TRBV5-6 and TRBJ1-2; 10 nucleotides align to TRBD1. The germline CDR1 and CDR2 sequences are SGHDT and YYEEEE. The ends lost 1 base at V and 8 bases at J; junction bases unmatched: 2. The CDR3 consists of 13 residues. CDR3 bases: TGTGCCAGCAGCTTGTGGACAGGGGGAGGCTACACCTTC. Translation gives CASSLWTGGGYTF.